The rows below give T cell receptor beta chains drawn from one sample of a study of OX40 agonist ivuxolimab in advanced cancers. Assay: immunoSEQ multiplex PCR; the TCRdb copy retains only in-frame clones and omits some. In the table there are 100,000 or so clones, 90% of which are singletons. Sample: CD4+ or CD8+ T cells sorted from blood, taken in a trial of the OX40 agonist ivuxolimab. These receptor sequences come from an adult with an advanced solid tumor such as melanoma, head and neck, liver or kidney cancer. Both conserved end residues are part of each CDR3. D genes are given only for firm matches. A row's size may be missing; if present it is once, few, many or a size class.

v_call	clone_size	d_call	j_call	cdr3_aa	cdr3_nt
TRBV9	NA	TRBD2	TRBJ2-2	CASSVGGSRSTGELFF	TGTGCCAGCAGCGTAGGCGGGAGCCGTAGCACCGGGGAGCTGTTTTTT
TRBV11-1	once	NA	TRBJ2-1	CASSLAGGYNEQFF	TGTGCCAGCAGCTTAGCGGGAGGATACAATGAGCAGTTCTTC
TRBV25-1	NA	TRBD2	TRBJ2-3	CASSDSGSTDTQYF	TGTGCCAGCAGTGATAGCGGGAGCACAGATACGCAGTATTTT
TRBV5-8	NA	NA	TRBJ2-3	CASSGRGPDTQYF	TGTGCCAGCAGCGGCCGGGGCCCAGATACGCAGTATTTT
TRBV29-1	NA	TRBD2	TRBJ2-2	CSVRSGSGGGVTGELFF	TGCAGCGTGCGTAGCGGGAGTGGGGGTGGTGTCACCGGGGAGCTGTTTTTT
TRBV10-2	NA	NA	TRBJ2-1	CASSDRGNEQFF	TGCGCCAGCAGTGACCGGGGCAATGAGCAGTTCTTC
TRBV27	NA	NA	TRBJ1-2	CASSLVGGVRYGYTF	TGTGCCAGCAGTTTAGTGGGAGGGGTTCGCTATGGCTACACCTTC
TRBV6-1	NA	NA	TRBJ1-5	CASSVQGSGQPQHF	TGTGCCAGCAGTGTTCAGGGTTCGGGACAGCCCCAGCATTTT
TRBV6-5	NA	NA	TRBJ1-1	CASTLTPGGGTEAFF	TGTGCCAGCACCTTAACTCCCGGGGGGGGCACTGAAGCTTTCTTT
TRBV11-3	NA	NA	TRBJ2-5	CASSTGQPGGETQYF	TGTGCCAGCAGCACCGGACAGCCAGGCGGTGAGACCCAGTACTTC
TRBV19	once	NA	TRBJ1-1	CASSIVRLGNPLGTEAFF	TGTGCCAGTAGTATTGTTCGCCTCGGTAACCCATTGGGCACTGAAGCTTTCTTT
TRBV7-8	NA	NA	TRBJ2-2	CASSLGRGKGGRELFF	TGTGCCAGCAGCTTAGGTCGCGGAAAGGGCGGCCGGGAGCTGTTTTTT
TRBV5-6	many	TRBD1	TRBJ1-2	CASSHPGGSDYGYTF	TGTGCCAGCAGCCATCCAGGGGGCTCGGACTATGGCTACACCTTC
TRBV9	many	TRBD1	TRBJ1-3	CASSLRTGDTIYF	TGTGCCAGCAGCCTAAGGACAGGGGACACCATATATTTT
TRBV29-1	NA	NA	TRBJ2-5	CSVVSWGRETQYF	TGCAGCGTTGTAAGCTGGGGGCGAGAGACCCAGTACTTC